This TCR beta chain was sequenced in a study of graft-versus-host responses after intestinal transplantation. Study summary: Uniformly, recipients were administered anti-thymocyte globulin induction with subsequent tacrolimus and steroids for 3 to 4 years.

Points on this clone: Its antigen is currently unknown.

The study, taken as a whole, reports: The study associated peak circulating GvH clone levels with early post-transplant HvG declines. Some GvH clones appeared in ileal mucosa or blood before recipient bone marrow.

Processing of graft tissue released intraepithelial and lamina propria lymphocytes. The CDR3 is 13 residues long. Trimming removed 5 bases at V and 6 bases at J, with 12 bases between. Germline CDR1 SGHVS, CDR2 FQNEAQ. Produced via immunoSEQ multiplex PCR; TCRdb's table is partial and in-frame only. The top ten clones hold approximately 6.5% of a sample with roughly 5,700 clones, around 76% of them seen once. The V and J genes are TRBV7-8 and TRBJ2-3; tentatively, D is TRBD2 (7 bases). The clonotype comes from a human patient who received an intestinal transplant, so some T cells may come from the graft donor. The sample in question was ileum tissue, obtained around 230 days after intestinal transplant. The CDR3 loop reads CASSRGAVDTQYF. CDR3 coding DNA: TGTGCCAGCAGCCGGGGGGCCGTGGATACGCAGTATTTT. Together with reference TRBV7-8 and TRBJ2-3, the CDR3 gives the full variable domain: GAGVSQSPRYKVAKRGQDVALRCDPISGHVSLFWYQQALGQGPEFLTYFQNEAQLDKSGLPSDRFFAERPEGSVSTLKIQRTQQEDSAVYLCASSRGAVDTQYFGPGTRLTVL.